The rows below give T cell receptor beta chains drawn from one sample of a study of T cells after somatic rescue of genetic block. TCRdb's table, derived via immunoSEQ multiplex PCR, lists solely in-frame clones and lacks some. Found here are about 110,000 clones, under 95% of them singletons; the top ten hold 1.4%. Sequencing was performed on peripheral blood mononuclear cells (PBMCs). The receptors come from a woman aged 18-29 years. Both conserved end residues are part of each CDR3. D genes are given only for firm matches. The size field is filled for only some rows; it gives once, few, many or a size class.

J gene,V gene,clone size,D gene,CDR3 protein,CDR3 DNA
TRBJ1-6,TRBV10-3,NA,NA,CAISVDGWNSPLHF,TGTGCCATCAGTGTGGACGGGTGGAATTCACCCCTCCACTTT
TRBJ2-3,TRBV6-1,NA,NA,CASSVSLADGTDTQYF,TGTGCCAGCAGTGTGAGTCTAGCTGACGGCACAGATACGCAGTATTTT
TRBJ1-1,TRBV6-1,NA,NA,CASSPTGGVNTEAFF,TGTGCCAGCAGCCCCACCGGGGGGGTGAACACTGAAGCTTTCTTT
TRBJ2-5,TRBV10-3,NA,TRBD2,CAISQNPSSGAQETQYF,TGTGCCATCTCTCAAAACCCCTCCAGCGGGGCCCAAGAGACCCAGTACTTC
TRBJ1-1,TRBV14,NA,TRBD1,CASTPGTGANTEAFF,TGTGCCAGCACCCCAGGGACAGGGGCGAACACTGAAGCTTTCTTT
TRBJ2-2,TRBV7-9,NA,TRBD1,CASSPLGQEALAGELFF,TGTGCCAGCAGCCCGCTGGGACAGGAAGCCCTTGCCGGGGAGCTGTTTTTT
TRBJ2-7,TRBV5-1,NA,NA,CASSRDWAYEQYF,TGCGCCAGCAGCCGGGACTGGGCCTACGAGCAGTACTTC
TRBJ2-7,TRBV19,NA,NA,CASSIVGFHEQYF,TGTGCCAGTAGTATCGTTGGGTTCCACGAGCAGTACTTC
TRBJ2-2,TRBV7-9,NA,NA,CASSFRENTGELFF,TGTGCCAGCAGCTTCCGGGAGAACACCGGGGAGCTGTTTTTT
TRBJ1-2,TRBV7-2,NA,TRBD1,CASSLANPAGTGYGYTF,TGTGCCAGCAGCTTAGCGAACCCGGCCGGGACAGGCTATGGCTACACCTTC
TRBJ2-5,TRBV6-5,NA,TRBD2,CASSYSNLAGLETQYF,TGTGCCAGCAGTTACTCCAATCTAGCGGGATTAGAGACCCAGTACTTC
TRBJ1-4,TRBV21-1,NA,NA,CASSPVPTNEKLFF,TGTGCCAGCAGCCCGGTCCCAACTAATGAAAAACTGTTTTTT
TRBJ1-2,TRBV5-5,NA,TRBD1,CASSTRQGFYGYTF,TGTGCCAGCAGCACCCGACAGGGTTTCTATGGCTACACCTTC
TRBJ1-5,TRBV19,few,NA,CASSQGWPNQPQHF,TGTGCCAGTAGCCAAGGGTGGCCCAATCAGCCCCAGCATTTT
TRBJ1-4,TRBV5-4,once,NA,CASSRYSSNEKLFF,TGTGCCAGCAGCCGATACAGTTCTAATGAAAAACTGTTTTTT
TRBJ2-5,TRBV18,NA,NA,CASSPGHQETQYF,TGTGCCAGCTCACCGGGGCATCAAGAGACCCAGTACTTC
TRBJ1-6,TRBV7-2,NA,NA,CASSLAGGGNNSPLHF,TGTGCCAGCAGCTTAGCGGGCGGGGGGAATAATTCACCCCTCCACTTT
TRBJ1-1,TRBV11-1,NA,NA,CASSLEYMNTEAFF,TGTGCCAGCAGCTTAGAGTATATGAACACTGAAGCTTTCTTT
TRBJ2-7,TRBV6-4,NA,NA,CASSLTRDYEQYF,TGTGCCAGCAGTCTCACGCGCGATTACGAGCAGTACTTC
TRBJ1-2,TRBV19,NA,NA,CASTSGPGGYGYTF,TGTGCCAGTACCTCGGGTCCCGGCGGCTATGGCTACACCTTC
TRBJ1-1,TRBV5-4,once,TRBD1,CASSLVYRGPNTEAFF,TGTGCCAGCAGCTTGGTCTACAGGGGGCCGAACACTGAAGCTTTCTTT
TRBJ2-2,TRBV19,NA,TRBD1,CASSLPGGRTGELFF,TGTGCCAGTAGTCTGCCAGGGGGCAGGACCGGGGAGCTGTTTTTT
TRBJ1-2,TRBV9,NA,NA,CASSVGGTNYGYTF,TGTGCCAGCAGCGTAGGGGGTACTAACTATGGCTACACCTTC
TRBJ2-7,TRBV6-1,NA,NA,CASSDGSSYEQYF,TGTGCCAGCAGTGATGGGTCCTCCTACGAGCAGTACTTC